This TCR beta chain was sequenced in a study of T cells in Graves' hyperthyroidism and ophthalmopathy. Findings of the study overall: Within blood appeared most thyroid clonotypes that had expanded above 0.001.

With regard to this clonotype: Its cognate antigen is unknown. Its ends do not fully match the called genes, so a read error is possible.

Ophthalmopathy cases met thresholds of Clinical Activity Score at least 3, NOSPECS grade at least 4 and duration under 3 months. Based on clinical symptoms, serum thyroxine and TRAb, thyroid ultrasound and orbital computed tomography, diagnoses were reached. The authors obtained PBMCs from over 7.5 ml of fresh peripheral blood. What was amplified from RNA transcripts were TCR beta CDR3 regions. A first-round RT-PCR of the TCR CDR3 used the HTBI primer set. MiXCR was run by TCRdb on the multiplex PCR reads, yielding one entry per CDR3 protein. The table includes 300,000 to 450,000 distinct CDR3 sequences, about 15% detected once. Looked up from germline, CDR1 is SNHLY and CDR2 is FYNNEI. The CDR3 has 12 residues.

The sequence came from a woman in her 30s with Graves' ophthalmopathy. The genes are TRBV2 and TRBJ1-1, with a possible D match to TRBD1 (5 bases). The material sequenced was blood. CDR3 residues: CASRGSNIEAFF. CDR3 in DNA: TGTGCCAGCCGGGGCAGCAACATTGAAGCTTTCTTT.